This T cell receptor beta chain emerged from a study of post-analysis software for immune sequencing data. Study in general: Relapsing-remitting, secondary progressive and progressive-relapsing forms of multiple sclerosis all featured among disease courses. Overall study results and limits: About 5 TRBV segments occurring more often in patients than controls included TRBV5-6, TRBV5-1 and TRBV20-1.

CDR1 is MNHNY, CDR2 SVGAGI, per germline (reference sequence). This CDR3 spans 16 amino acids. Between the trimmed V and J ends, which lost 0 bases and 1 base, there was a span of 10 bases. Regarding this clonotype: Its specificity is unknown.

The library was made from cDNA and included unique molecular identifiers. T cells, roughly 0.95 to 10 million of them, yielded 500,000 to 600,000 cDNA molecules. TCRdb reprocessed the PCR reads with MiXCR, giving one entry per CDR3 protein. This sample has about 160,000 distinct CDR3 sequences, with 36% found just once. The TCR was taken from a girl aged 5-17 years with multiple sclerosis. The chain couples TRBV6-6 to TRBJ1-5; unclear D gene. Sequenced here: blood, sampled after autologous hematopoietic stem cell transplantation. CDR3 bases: TGTGCCAGCAGTTACTCGAGCGGGAGCAGCAATCAGCCCCAGCATTTT. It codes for CASSYSSGSSNQPQHF.